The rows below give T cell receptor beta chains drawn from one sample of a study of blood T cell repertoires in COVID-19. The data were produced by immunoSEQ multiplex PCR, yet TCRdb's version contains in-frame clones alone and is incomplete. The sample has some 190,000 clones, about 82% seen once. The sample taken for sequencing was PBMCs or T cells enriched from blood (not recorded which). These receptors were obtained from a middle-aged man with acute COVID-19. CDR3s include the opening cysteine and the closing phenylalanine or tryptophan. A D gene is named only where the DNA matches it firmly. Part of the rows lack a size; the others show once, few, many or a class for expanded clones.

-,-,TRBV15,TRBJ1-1,CATSFFGAGRTEAFF,TGTGCCACCAGCTTTTTTGGGGCAGGGAGGACTGAAGCTTTCTTT
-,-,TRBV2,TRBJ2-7,CASSEEITGTQQYF,TGTGCCAGCAGTGAAGAAATAACCGGGACTCAGCAGTACTTC
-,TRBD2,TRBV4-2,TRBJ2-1,CASSQEGGSSYNEQFF,TGTGCCAGCAGCCAAGAGGGAGGGAGCTCCTACAATGAGCAGTTCTTC
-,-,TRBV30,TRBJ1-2,CAWGFYNYGYTF,TGTGCCTGGGGTTTTTATAACTATGGCTACACCTTC
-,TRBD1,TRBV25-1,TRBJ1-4,CASSQLDRLATNEKLFF,TGTGCCAGCAGTCAGCTGGACAGGCTTGCAACTAATGAAAAACTGTTTTTT
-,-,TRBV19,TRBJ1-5,CASSSGTLNQPQHF,TGTGCCAGTAGTTCCGGGACTCTAAATCAGCCCCAGCATTTT
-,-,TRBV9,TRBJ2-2,CASSVEARPRSPGELFF,TGTGCCAGCAGCGTAGAGGCCAGGCCACGATCCCCCGGGGAGCTGTTTTTT
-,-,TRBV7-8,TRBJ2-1,CASSGLLNEQFF,TGTGCCAGCAGCGGACTCCTCAATGAGCAGTTCTTC
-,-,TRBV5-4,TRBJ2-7,CASSLDVRAYEQYF,TGTGCCAGCAGCTTGGACGTCAGGGCCTACGAGCAGTACTTC
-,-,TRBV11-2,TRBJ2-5,CASSFQGIQETQYF,TGTGCCAGCAGCTTCCAGGGAATCCAAGAGACCCAGTACTTC
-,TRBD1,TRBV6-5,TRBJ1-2,CASTGTGPFYGYTF,TGTGCCAGCACTGGGACAGGCCCCTTCTATGGCTACACCTTC
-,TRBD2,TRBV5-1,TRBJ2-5,CASSPRTSGEYQETQYF,TGCGCCAGCAGCCCGCGGACTAGCGGAGAGTACCAAGAGACCCAGTACTTC
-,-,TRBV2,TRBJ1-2,CASSEAQLNYGYTF,TGTGCCAGCAGTGAAGCACAGCTCAACTATGGCTACACCTTC
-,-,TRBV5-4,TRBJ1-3,CASSRGSPSGNTIYF,TGTGCCAGCAGCAGAGGATCCCCCTCTGGAAACACCATATATTTT
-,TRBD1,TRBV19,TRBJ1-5,CASSSGGHSNQPQHF,TGTGCCAGTAGTTCAGGGGGGCATAGCAATCAGCCCCAGCATTTT
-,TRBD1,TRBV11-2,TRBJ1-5,CASSLDRVNQPQHF,TGTGCCAGCAGCCTTGACAGGGTGAATCAGCCCCAGCATTTT
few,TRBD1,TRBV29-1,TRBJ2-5,CSVDGTGGQETQYF,TGCAGCGTTGACGGGACAGGAGGACAAGAGACCCAGTACTTC
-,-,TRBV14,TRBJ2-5,CASSQAGGGPRGTQYF,TGTGCCAGCAGCCAAGCCGGTGGGGGCCCCCGGGGGACCCAGTACTTC
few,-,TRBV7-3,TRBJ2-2,CASSPGLGELFF,TGTGCCAGCAGCCCAGGACTGGGGGAGCTGTTTTTT
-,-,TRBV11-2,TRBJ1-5,CASSLVGGNQPQHF,TGTGCCAGCAGCTTAGTCGGGGGCAATCAGCCCCAGCATTTT
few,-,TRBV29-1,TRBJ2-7,CSVTGLQGTYEQYF,TGCAGCGTCACGGGACTCCAAGGCACCTACGAGCAGTACTTC
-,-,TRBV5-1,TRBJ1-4,CASSFGGGEKLFF,TGCGCCAGCAGCTTCGGGGGTGGCGAAAAACTGTTTTTT
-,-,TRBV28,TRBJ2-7,CASSWGRFRMEQYF,TGTGCCAGCAGTTGGGGGCGTTTTAGGATGGAGCAGTACTTC
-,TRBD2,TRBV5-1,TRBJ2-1,CASSPGLAGGPGNEQFF,TGCGCCAGCAGCCCTGGACTAGCGGGAGGGCCGGGGAATGAGCAGTTCTTC
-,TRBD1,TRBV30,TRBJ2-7,CAWRGAGTAKYEQYF,TGTGCCTGGAGGGGGGCCGGGACAGCAAAATACGAGCAGTACTTC
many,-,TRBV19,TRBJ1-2,CASSMREVRYGYTF,TGTGCCAGTAGTATGAGGGAGGTCCGCTATGGCTACACCTTC
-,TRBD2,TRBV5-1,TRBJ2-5,CASSSGRGETQYF,TGCGCCAGCAGCAGCGGGAGGGGAGAGACCCAGTACTTC
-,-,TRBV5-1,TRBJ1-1,CASSFTGHPFMNTEAFF,TGCGCCAGCAGCTTCACAGGGCACCCGTTCATGAACACTGAAGCTTTCTTT
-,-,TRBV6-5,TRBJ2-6,CASSPERGANVLTF,TGTGCCAGCAGTCCCGAGAGGGGGGCCAACGTCCTGACTTTC
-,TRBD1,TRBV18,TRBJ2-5,CASSPGTGGEETQYF,TGTGCCAGCTCGCCCGGAACAGGGGGCGAAGAGACCCAGTACTTC
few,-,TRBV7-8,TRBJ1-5,CASSLTRDQPQHF,TGTGCCAGCAGCTTAACGAGGGATCAGCCCCAGCATTTT
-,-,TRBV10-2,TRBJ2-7,CASSLSPGEVDEQYF,TGCGCCAGCAGTCTAAGTCCGGGAGAGGTCGACGAGCAGTACTTC
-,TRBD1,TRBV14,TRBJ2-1,CASSQENRGTSEQFF,TGTGCCAGCAGCCAAGAAAACAGGGGAACGAGTGAGCAGTTCTTC
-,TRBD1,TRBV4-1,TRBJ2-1,CASRTGEFYNEQFF,TGCGCCAGCAGGACAGGGGAGTTCTACAATGAGCAGTTCTTC
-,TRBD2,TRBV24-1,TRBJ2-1,CATSDATSGFYNEQFF,TGTGCCACCAGTGATGCAACTAGCGGGTTTTACAATGAGCAGTTCTTC
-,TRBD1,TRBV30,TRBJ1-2,CAWRDRGPYGYTF,TGTGCCTGGAGGGACAGGGGCCCCTATGGCTACACCTTC
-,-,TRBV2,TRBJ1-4,CASSGEIAKLFF,TGTGCCAGCAGTGGGGAGATCGCCAAACTGTTTTTT
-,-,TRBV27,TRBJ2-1,CASSFLGDNEQFF,TGTGCCAGCAGTTTCCTCGGTGACAATGAGCAGTTCTTC
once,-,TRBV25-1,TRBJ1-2,CASSEWAGDTYGYTF,TGTGCCAGCAGTGAATGGGCAGGGGATACCTATGGCTACACCTTC
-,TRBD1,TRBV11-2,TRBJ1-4,CASSLGQGAHAEKLFF,TGTGCCAGCAGCTTAGGGCAGGGGGCGCATGCTGAAAAACTGTTTTTT
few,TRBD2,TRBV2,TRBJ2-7,CASSGLAGLYEQYF,TGTGCCAGCAGTGGGCTAGCGGGCCTCTACGAGCAGTACTTC
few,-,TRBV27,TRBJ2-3,CASSPLIGEGDTQYF,TGTGCCAGCAGTCCCCTAATTGGAGAAGGAGATACGCAGTATTTT
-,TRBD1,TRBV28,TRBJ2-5,CAASPAGQGQETQYF,TGTGCCGCCTCTCCCGCCGGACAGGGCCAAGAGACCCAGTACTTC
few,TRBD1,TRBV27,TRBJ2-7,CASSLSRRGREQYF,TGTGCCAGCAGTTTATCCCGCAGGGGGCGGGAGCAGTACTTC